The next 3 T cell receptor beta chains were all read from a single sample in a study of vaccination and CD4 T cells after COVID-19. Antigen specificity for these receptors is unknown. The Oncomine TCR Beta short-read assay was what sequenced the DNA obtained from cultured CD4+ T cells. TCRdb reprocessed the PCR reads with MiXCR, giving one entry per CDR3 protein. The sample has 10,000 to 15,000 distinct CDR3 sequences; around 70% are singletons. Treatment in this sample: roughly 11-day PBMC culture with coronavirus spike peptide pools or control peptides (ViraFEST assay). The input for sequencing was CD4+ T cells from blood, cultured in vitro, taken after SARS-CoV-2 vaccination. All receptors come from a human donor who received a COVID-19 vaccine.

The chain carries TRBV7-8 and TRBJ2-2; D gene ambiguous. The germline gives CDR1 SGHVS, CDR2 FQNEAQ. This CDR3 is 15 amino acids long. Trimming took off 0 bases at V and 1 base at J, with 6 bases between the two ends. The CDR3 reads CASSLARGNTGELFF. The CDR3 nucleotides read TGTGCCAGCAGCTTAGCGCGTGGGAACACCGGGGAGCTGTTTTTT.

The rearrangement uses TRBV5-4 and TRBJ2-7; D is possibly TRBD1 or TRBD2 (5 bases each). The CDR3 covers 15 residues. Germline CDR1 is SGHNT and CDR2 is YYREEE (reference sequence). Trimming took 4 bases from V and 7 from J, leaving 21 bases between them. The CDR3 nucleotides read TGTGCCAGCAGCCCAGATTATGGGCAGGGAGCGGAGCAGTACTTC. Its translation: CASSPDYGQGAEQYF. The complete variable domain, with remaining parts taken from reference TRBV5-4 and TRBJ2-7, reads ETGVTQSPTHLIKTRGQQVTLRCSSQSGHNTVSWYQQALGQGPQFIFQYYREEENGRGNFPPRFSGLQFPNYSSELNVNALELDDSALYLCASSPDYGQGAEQYFGPGTRLTVT.

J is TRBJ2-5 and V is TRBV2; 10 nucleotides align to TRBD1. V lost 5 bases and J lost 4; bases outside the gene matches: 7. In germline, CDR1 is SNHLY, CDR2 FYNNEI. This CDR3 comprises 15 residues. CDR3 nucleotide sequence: TGTGCCAGCAGTATATGGACAGGGGGTGCAGAGACCCAGTACTTC. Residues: CASSIWTGGAETQYF.